A single sample is the source of the 16 T cell receptor beta chains below, sequenced in a study of a mutant IDH1 vaccine in newly diagnosed glioma. The time point: baseline, week 1 (first vaccination visit). Treatment in this sample: pre-vaccination baseline after standard-of-care therapy. Some clones are missing from TCRdb's copy, which holds only in-frame ones; the method was immunoSEQ multiplex PCR. Among roughly 38,000 clones listed, 80% to 95% were seen once. Sequenced material: PBMCs, taken from a glioma patient treated with radiotherapy, temozolomide or both. These receptors were taken from a young man with glioma.

The V call is TRBV28, the J call TRBJ1-2; maybe TRBD1 (6 bases). V gave up 4 bases and J gave up 7 bases, with 16 bases separating them. The CDR3 runs to 14 residues. From germline, CDR1 is MDHEN and CDR2 SYDVKM. The CDR3 nucleotides read TGTGCCAGCAGTTCCGGGACACTAATAGGTGGCTACACCTTC. It codes for CASSSGTLIGGYTF.

The rearrangement links TRBV7-6 to TRBJ2-7; maybe TRBD2 (6 bases). V was clipped by 5 bases and J by 6 bases, with 11 bases between them. The V gene's germline CDR1 is SGHVS and CDR2 FNYEAQ. CDR3 length: 12 amino acids. The chain's CDR3 is CASSGTGTEQYF. CDR3 DNA sequence: TGTGCCAGCAGCGGGACTGGGACCGAGCAGTACTTC.

This rearrangement joins TRBV18 to TRBJ2-6; D not resolved. Germline lookup yields CDR1 KGHSH and CDR2 LQKENI. This CDR3 has 16 amino acids. Trimming took 8 bases from V and 0 from J, leaving 14 bases between them. The chain's CDR3 is CASVTDSLSGANVLTF. The CDR3 DNA follows: TGTGCCAGCGTGACGGATTCTCTCTCTGGGGCCAACGTCCTGACTTTC.

CDR3 sequence reads: CAIRSRDRYEQYF. CDR3 in DNA: TGTGCCATCAGATCCCGGGACAGATACGAGCAGTACTTC. V and J are TRBV10-3 and TRBJ2-7, with 7 bases fitting TRBD1. Germline lookup yields CDR1 ENHRY and CDR2 SYGVKD. Trimming removed 6 bases from V and 4 bases from J; junction bases left unmatched: 6. CDR3 length: 13 amino acids.

The rearrangement uses TRBV5-4 and TRBJ1-2; 9 bases fit TRBD1. The CDR3 covers 14 residues. Germline lookup yields CDR1 SGHNT and CDR2 YYREEE (reference sequence). V dropped 3 bases and J dropped 5; count of bases not matched to a gene: 5. In nucleotides, the CDR3 is TGTGCCAGCAGCTCGGACAGGGGAGGGTATGGCTACACCTTC. Amino acid sequence: CASSSDRGGYGYTF.

This rearrangement joins TRBV5-1 to TRBJ1-3; D might be TRBD1 (6 bases). V was clipped by 4 bases and J by 0 bases, with 11 bases between them. This CDR3 is built from 15 residues. Germline V gene lookup returns CDR1 SGHRS and CDR2 YFSETQ. The CDR3 here is CASSRGQTSGNTIYF. DNA of the CDR3: TGCGCCAGCAGCCGTGGACAGACCTCTGGAAACACCATATATTTT.

CDR3 nucleotides: TGCGCCAGCAGCCCCGGGACGGGAAACTATGGCTACACCTTC. It translates to CASSPGTGNYGYTF. V usage is TRBV4-3 and J usage is TRBJ1-2; D is possibly TRBD1 (5 bases). Germline lookup yields CDR1 LGHNA and CDR2 YSLEER. V lost 4 bases and J 2 bases, leaving 11 bases between the germline ends. The CDR3 runs 14 residues.

The chain employs TRBV27 and TRBJ1-2, with 8 bases that match TRBD1. Per germline, CDR1 MNHEY and CDR2 SMNVEV (reference sequence). There are 13 residues in the CDR3. The J segment lost 4 bases and the V segment lost 5 bases, leaving 3 bases of the junction unmatched. Here the CDR3 DNA reads TGTGCCAGCAGTCCCACAGGGGGCTATGGCTACACCTTC. It yields the protein CASSPTGGYGYTF.

The chain recombines TRBV5-6 with TRBJ2-5; D call uncertain. CDR1 and CDR2 from the germline V gene are SGHDT and YYEEEE. The CDR3 length is 16 residues. Trimming removed 3 bases at V and 1 base at J, with 16 bases between. The CDR3 is CASSYLPGNLQETQYF. The CDR3 coding sequence is TGTGCCAGCAGCTACCTGCCGGGTAACCTCCAAGAGACCCAGTACTTC. The full variable domain, with the rest looked up from reference TRBV5-6 and TRBJ2-5, is DAGVTQSPTHLIKTRGQQVTLRCSPKSGHDTVSWYQQALGQGPQFIFQYYEEEERQRGNFPDRFSGHQFPNYSSELNVNALLLGDSALYLCASSYLPGNLQETQYFGPGTRLLVL.

The V gene is TRBV11-2, the J gene TRBJ2-7; TRBD1 matches 9 bases. The germline gives CDR1 SGHAT, CDR2 FQNNGV. The CDR3 is 13 amino acids. Losses at the gene ends were 5 bases for V and 5 bases for J; bases not matched to a gene: 4. Written as DNA, the CDR3 is TGTGCCAGCAGCCGGGACAGGGTCCACGAGCAGTACTTC. This encodes CASSRDRVHEQYF.

The chain carries TRBV6-5 and TRBJ2-7; a possible D gene is TRBD2 (5 bases). V gave up 0 bases and J gave up 5 bases, with 5 bases separating them. This CDR3 has 12 residues. Germline CDR1 is MNHEY and CDR2 is SVGAGI. This CDR3 reads CASSYSRDEQYF. The CDR3 region has the DNA TGTGCCAGCAGTTACTCGCGGGACGAGCAGTACTTC.

The chain joins TRBV27 to TRBJ2-3; TRBD1 matches 9 bases. CDR1 MNHEY and CDR2 SMNVEV come from the germline V gene (reference sequence). This CDR3 comprises 14 residues. V shed 6 bases, J shed 6 bases, and the junction held 7 bases outside the gene matches. The CDR3 here is CASRPWTGVDTQYF. The CDR3 DNA follows: TGTGCCAGCAGACCTTGGACAGGGGTCGATACGCAGTATTTT.

J is TRBJ1-5 and V is TRBV6-5; D remains ambiguous. The germline gives CDR1 MNHEY, CDR2 SVGAGI. The CDR3 sequence is 14 residues long. V was trimmed by 8 bases and J by 2 bases, leaving 13 bases between them. The CDR3 bases are TGTGCCAGCGCAGCCCGGCGAGGCAATCAGCCCCAGCATTTT. This sequence encodes CASAARRGNQPQHF.

Turning to this clone: The junction departs from the called germline gene at one end, perhaps through a read error. The V gene is TRBV7-7, the J gene TRBJ2-5; D possibly corresponds to TRBD1 (5 bases). This CDR3 spans 14 amino acids. The V gene's germline CDR1 is SSHAT and CDR2 FNYEAQ (reference sequence). The CDR3 sequence is CASSLIDSLETQYF. The CDR3 nucleotides are TGTGCTAGCAGCTTAATAGACAGCTTGGAGACCCAGTACTTC.

This chain connects TRBV19 to TRBJ1-5; 7 nucleotides match TRBD1. Trimming took 6 bases from V and 3 from J; bases not matched to a gene: 5. The CDR3 has 14 residues. CDR1 is LNHDA and CDR2 is SQIVND in the germline V gene (reference sequence). DNA of the CDR3: TGTGCCAGTAGGCCACAGGGGCCCAATCAGCCCCAGCATTTT. It translates to CASRPQGPNQPQHF.

This rearrangement joins TRBV5-8 to TRBJ1-6; D not resolved. V dropped 4 bases and J dropped 9 bases, with 11 bases sitting between them. The CDR3 runs to 13 residues. Germline V gene sequence: CDR1 SGHTS, CDR2 YDEGEE. CDR3 DNA: TGTGCCAGCAGCCCCAAAGGCACTTCACCCCTCCACTTT. Residues: CASSPKGTSPLHF.